Listed here are 19 T cell receptor beta chains from one sample, sequenced in a study of a mutant IDH1 vaccine in newly diagnosed glioma. Their target antigens are unknown. The time point here: week 5, during vaccination. Every vaccination contained 300 ug of the mutant IDH1 20-mer peptide and was paired with topical imiquimod. Generated by immunoSEQ multiplex PCR, the TCRdb table keeps only in-frame clones and is missing some. There are just under 80,000 clones in the sample; about 91% occur only once, and roughly 0.6% lies in the top ten. The starting material was PBMCs, obtained from a glioma patient whose treatment included an IDH1 peptide vaccine. Receptors were obtained from a woman aged 50 to 65 with glioma.

This chain connects TRBV6-5 to TRBJ2-1, with D possibly TRBD2 on 5 matching bases. The germline gives CDR1 MNHEY, CDR2 SVGAGI. The CDR3 length is 14 residues. The V and J ends lost 4 bases and 5 bases respectively, with 12 bases between them. DNA of the CDR3: TGTGCCAGCAGTTTAAGCGGATTCAACAATGAGCAGTTCTTC. It codes for CASSLSGFNNEQFF.

V usage is TRBV5-1 and J usage is TRBJ2-1, with TRBD2 matching over 9 bases. The CDR3 length is 18 residues. Germline V lookup: CDR1 SGHRS, CDR2 YFSETQ. J lost 5 bases, V lost 0 bases, and 12 bases had no gene match. The CDR3 nucleotides are TGCGCCAGCAGCTTGGCCCCTGGAAGCGGGAGGTCGGACAATGAGCAGTTCTTC. It encodes CASSLAPGSGRSDNEQFF.

The CDR3 loop reads CASSAGLAGDTGELFF. CDR3 nucleotide sequence: TGTGCCAGCAGTGCCGGACTAGCGGGGGACACCGGGGAGCTGTTTTTT. V usage is TRBV6-6 and J usage is TRBJ2-2, with TRBD2 matching over 13 bases. The germline CDR1 and CDR2 sequences are MNHNY and SVGAGI (reference sequence). The junction had 3 bases not matched to a gene; V was cut back by 5 bases and J by 3 bases. This CDR3 is built from 16 residues.

The CDR3 sequence: CATRAGGLSYNEQFF. DNA for the CDR3: TGTGCCACCCGGGCGGGAGGGCTCTCCTACAATGAGCAGTTCTTC. The rearrangement joins TRBV10-3 to TRBJ2-1; 9 positions agree with TRBD2. The germline V gene encodes CDR1 ENHRY and CDR2 SYGVKD. This CDR3 is built from 15 residues. With V trimmed by 10 bases and J by 0 bases, 7 bases remained unmatched.

The chain carries TRBV2 and TRBJ1-1; D gene uncertain. The V gene's germline CDR1 is SNHLY and CDR2 FYNNEI. This CDR3 has 15 amino acids. V lost 6 bases and J 1 base, leaving 15 bases between the germline ends. The CDR3 DNA is TGTGCCAGCAGCCGTGGGGATTTCCCGAACACTGAAGCTTTCTTT. This gives the protein CASSRGDFPNTEAFF.

This chain links TRBV6-4 with TRBJ2-2; the match to TRBD2 covers 11 bases. The J segment lost 4 bases and the V segment lost 7 bases, leaving 2 bases of the junction unmatched. The CDR3 loop spans 14 amino acids. The germline V gene has CDR1 MRHNA and CDR2 SNTAGT. CDR3: CASKTSGVTGELFF. As DNA, the CDR3 is TGTGCCAGCAAGACTAGCGGGGTCACCGGGGAGCTGTTTTTT.

The chain links TRBV15 to TRBJ1-5; D is unresolved. The V gene's germline CDR1 is LNHNV and CDR2 YYDKDF (reference sequence). There are 18 residues in the CDR3. V was shortened by 5 bases and J by 2 bases, with 22 bases between the two germline ends. The CDR3 region has the DNA TGTGCCACCAGCCCCGGATCCCTCAACCCCGGGGGCAATCAGCCCCAGCATTTT. Translated: CATSPGSLNPGGNQPQHF.

The chain is built from TRBV27 and TRBJ2-3; TRBD2 matches 10 bases. Losses at the gene ends were 5 bases for V and 5 bases for J; bases not matched to a gene: 4. The CDR3 spans 14 residues. The germline CDR1 and CDR2 sequences are MNHEY and SMNVEV (reference sequence). CDR3 region: CASSPGLARDTQYF. The CDR3 nucleotides read TGTGCCAGCAGTCCGGGACTAGCGCGAGATACGCAGTATTTT.

This clone was detected only a few times. The CDR3: CASGFLIPTDTQYF. The CDR3, as DNA: TGTGCTAGTGGTTTTCTCATCCCCACAGATACGCAGTATTTT. V and J are TRBV12-5 and TRBJ2-3; D call uncertain. The CDR3 length is 14 residues. The V end was cut by 3 bases, the J end by 2 bases, with 9 bases between. The germline V gene encodes CDR1 LGHNT and CDR2 FRNRAP.

This CDR3 is CASSLSGQGWPNEQFF. For the CDR3, the DNA is TGTGCCAGCAGCTTAAGTGGACAGGGTTGGCCCAATGAGCAGTTCTTC. This chain connects TRBV7-9 to TRBJ2-1; 8 bases line up with TRBD1. The CDR3 consists of 16 residues. J was trimmed by 6 bases and V by 2 bases; bases with no gene match: 9. Looked up from germline, CDR1 is SEHNR and CDR2 is FQNEAQ (reference sequence).

This clone was found once. The CDR3 spells CASKGGPYNEQFF. The DNA of the CDR3 is TGTGCCAGCAAAGGGGGACCGTACAATGAGCAGTTCTTC. This chain links TRBV2 with TRBJ2-1; D perhaps matches TRBD1 (6 bases). The CDR3 is 13 residues long. V was trimmed by 7 bases and J by 4 bases, leaving 11 bases between them. Germline values: CDR1 SNHLY, CDR2 FYNNEI.

The rearrangement joins TRBV2 to TRBJ2-2, with D perhaps matching TRBD1 (5 bases). Germline CDR1 SNHLY, CDR2 FYNNEI. The V end was cut by 7 bases, the J end by 3 bases, with 6 bases between. The CDR3 is made up of 12 amino acids. CDR3 DNA: TGTGCCAGCACCAGGGACACCGGGGAGCTGTTTTTT. This codes for CASTRDTGELFF.

In the case of this clone: Other nucleotide sequences from this sample produce the same CDR3. V is TRBV5-1 and J is TRBJ2-6, with D possibly called TRBD1 or TRBD2 (6 bases each). Germline V gene data show CDR1 as SGHRS and CDR2 as YFSETQ. V lost 1 base and J lost 1, with 9 bases in between. The CDR3 has 16 residues. CDR3: CASSLTGTSGANVLTF. CDR3 nucleotides: TGCGCCAGCAGCTTGACAGGGACTTCTGGGGCCAACGTCCTGACTTTC. Variable domain in full (rest from reference TRBV5-1 and TRBJ2-6): KAGVTQTPRYLIKTRGQQVTLSCSPISGHRSVSWYQQTPGQGLQFLFEYFSETQRNKGNFPGRFSGRQFSNSRSEMNVSTLELGDSALYLCASSLTGTSGANVLTFGAGSRLTVL.

The chain employs TRBV18 and TRBJ2-3, with 11 bases lining up with TRBD2. The CDR3 is 17 amino acids. Germline CDR1 reads KGHSH; CDR2 reads LQKENI. V dropped 3 bases and J dropped 5; count of bases not matched to a gene: 10. The DNA for the CDR3 is TGTGCCAGCTCACCTTTTGAACTAGCGGGAGAAATAGATACGCAGTATTTT. Its protein is CASSPFELAGEIDTQYF.

The gene calls are TRBV15 and TRBJ1-3; D remains ambiguous. The V end was cut by 3 bases, the J end by 0 bases, with 12 bases between. CDR3 length equals 16 residues. Germline V gives CDR1 LNHNV, CDR2 YYDKDF (reference sequence). The CDR3 DNA is TGTGCCACCAGCAGGGGCCCGGTTAGCTCTGGAAACACCATATATTTT. Translated: CATSRGPVSSGNTIYF.

The rearrangement joins TRBV23-1 to TRBJ2-5, with TRBD2 identical over 13 bases. The J call may be in error: the DNA end matches TRBJ2-7 better. TRBV23-1 is classed as an ORF, of uncertain function. This CDR3 is built from 16 residues. CDR3 sequence (DNA): TGCGCCAGCAGTCAATTCCGGACTAGCGGGAGCCACGAGCAGTACTTC. Its protein product is CASSQFRTSGSHEQYF.

The V and J genes are TRBV6-5 and TRBJ2-2; D is possibly TRBD1 or TRBD2 (5 bases each). Per the germline V gene, CDR1 is MNHEY and CDR2 is SVGAGI. The CDR3 loop spans 15 amino acids. The V and J ends lost 5 bases and 0 bases respectively, with 10 bases between them. DNA for the CDR3: TGTGCCAGCAGTCCCGGGACGTCGAACACCGGGGAGCTGTTTTTT. It codes for CASSPGTSNTGELFF.

V gene TRBV9 combines with J gene TRBJ2-1, with a weak D call TRBD1 (8 bases). V lost 2 bases to trimming and J lost 0 bases, with 21 bases between them. Per germline, CDR1 SGDLS and CDR2 YYNGEE. This CDR3 spans 19 amino acids. The CDR3, as DNA: TGTGCCAGCAGCGTTCCCGGGACAGGCGGCGGGAGCTCCTACAATGAGCAGTTCTTC. Protein: CASSVPGTGGGSSYNEQFF.

The gene calls are TRBV5-1 and TRBJ2-5, with D unresolved. This CDR3 has 11 residues. The germline gives CDR1 SGHRS, CDR2 YFSETQ. Trimming stripped 4 bases from V and 6 bases from J, with 7 bases between. The CDR3 spells CASSEEQTQYF. CDR3 DNA sequence: TGCGCCAGCAGCGAGGAGCAGACCCAGTACTTC.